This is a list of T cell receptor beta chains from one sample in a study of blood T cell repertoires in COVID-19. Produced via immunoSEQ multiplex PCR; TCRdb's table is partial and in-frame only. The sample shows around 120,000 clones, roughly 90% of them seen only once. Sequencing input: PBMCs or T cells enriched from blood (not recorded which). Receptor source: a woman in her fifties or sixties who had recovered from COVID-19. CDR3s include the opening cysteine and the closing phenylalanine or tryptophan. The D gene is left open where the match is weak. Rows give clone size only sometimes, using once, few, many, or a class for an expanded clone.

J: TRBJ1-1; V: TRBV29-1; size: -; D: -; CDR3: CSADTSNTEAFF; DNA: TGCAGCGCCGACACTTCAAACACTGAAGCTTTCTTT
J: TRBJ2-7; V: TRBV14; size: -; D: -; CDR3: CASSQDPQAYEQYF; DNA: TGTGCCAGCAGCCAAGATCCACAGGCCTACGAGCAGTACTTC
J: TRBJ2-2; V: TRBV11-2; size: -; D: TRBD1; CDR3: CASSRIGMRGRRTGELFF; DNA: TGTGCCAGCAGCCGTATTGGGATGAGGGGGCGCCGGACCGGGGAGCTGTTTTTT
J: TRBJ2-5; V: TRBV7-9; size: -; D: -; CDR3: CASSLGPREAETQYF; DNA: TGTGCCAGCAGCTTAGGGCCCAGGGAAGCAGAGACCCAGTACTTC
J: TRBJ2-7; V: TRBV6-5; size: -; D: TRBD1; CDR3: CASIHRDSSSYEQYF; DNA: TGTGCCAGCATCCACCGGGACAGTTCATCCTACGAGCAGTACTTC
J: TRBJ2-1; V: TRBV7-2; size: -; D: TRBD2; CDR3: CASSWTSGGYNEQFF; DNA: TGTGCCAGCAGCTGGACTAGCGGGGGCTACAATGAGCAGTTCTTC
J: TRBJ2-1; V: TRBV5-1; size: once; D: -; CDR3: CASSLDRLTYNEQFF; DNA: TGCGCCAGCAGCTTGGACAGGTTAACCTACAATGAGCAGTTCTTC
J: TRBJ2-2; V: TRBV7-8; size: -; D: -; CDR3: CASSSANTGELFF; DNA: TGTGCCAGCAGCTCGGCGAACACCGGGGAGCTGTTTTTT
J: TRBJ1-6; V: TRBV3-1/TRBV3-2; size: once; D: -; CDR3: CASSHADSYNSPLHF; DNA: TGTGCCAGCAGCCACGCCGACAGTTATAATTCACCCCTCCACTTT
J: TRBJ1-3; V: TRBV15; size: -; D: -; CDR3: CATSRDSGTGNTIYF; DNA: TGTGCCACCAGCAGAGACTCCGGGACTGGAAACACCATATATTTT
J: TRBJ1-6; V: TRBV18; size: -; D: TRBD1; CDR3: CASSPRQGDSPLHF; DNA: TGTGCCAGCTCACCACGGCAGGGGGATTCACCCCTCCACTTT
J: TRBJ2-3; V: TRBV6-5; size: -; D: TRBD2; CDR3: CASSYVVAGVTDTQYF; DNA: TGTGCCAGCAGTTACGTTGTAGCGGGGGTCACAGATACGCAGTATTTT
J: TRBJ2-3; V: TRBV5-4; size: -; D: -; CDR3: CASSLYTTDTQYF; DNA: TGTGCCAGCAGCTTGTACACCACAGATACGCAGTATTTT
J: TRBJ2-3; V: TRBV6-5; size: once; D: -; CDR3: CASSTPGSGTDTQYF; DNA: TGTGCCAGCAGTACACCAGGGTCCGGCACAGATACGCAGTATTTT
J: TRBJ1-2; V: TRBV9; size: -; D: -; CDR3: CASSGSGAYGYTF; DNA: TGTGCCAGCAGCGGTTCCGGAGCCTATGGCTACACCTTC
J: TRBJ2-7; V: TRBV28; size: -; D: -; CDR3: CASSRGGIYEQYF; DNA: TGTGCCAGCAGTAGAGGGGGAATCTACGAGCAGTACTTC
J: TRBJ2-5; V: TRBV5-1; size: -; D: -; CDR3: CASYNSETQYF; DNA: TGCGCCAGTTATAATTCTGAGACCCAGTACTTC
J: TRBJ1-4; V: TRBV30; size: -; D: -; CDR3: CAWNFRVHEELFF; DNA: TGTGCCTGGAACTTCAGGGTTCATGAGGAACTGTTTTTT
J: TRBJ1-2; V: TRBV6-5; size: -; D: -; CDR3: CASTKGGGYGYTF; DNA: TGTGCCAGCACCAAAGGGGGGGGTTATGGCTACACCTTC
J: TRBJ2-3; V: TRBV2; size: -; D: TRBD1; CDR3: CASGTGTGGWVGTDTQYF; DNA: TGTGCCAGCGGGACCGGGACAGGGGGATGGGTGGGCACAGATACGCAGTATTTT
J: TRBJ1-2; V: TRBV7-2; size: -; D: TRBD1; CDR3: CASSLYDRGNYGYTF; DNA: TGTGCCAGCAGCTTATACGACAGGGGAAACTATGGCTACACCTTC
J: TRBJ2-7; V: TRBV18; size: -; D: TRBD2; CDR3: CASSRLAGGLYEQYF; DNA: TGTGCCAGCTCACGCCTAGCGGGGGGACTGTACGAGCAGTACTTC
J: TRBJ2-7; V: TRBV7-2; size: once; D: -; CDR3: CASSPLALGQQYF; DNA: TGTGCCAGCAGCCCGCTAGCGCTGGGTCAGCAGTACTTC
J: TRBJ1-1; V: TRBV10-3; size: -; D: TRBD1; CDR3: CAISGQGVTEAFF; DNA: TGTGCCATCAGTGGACAGGGGGTCACTGAAGCTTTCTTT
J: TRBJ1-5; V: TRBV27; size: -; D: TRBD1; CDR3: CASREIRGLKCNQPQHF; DNA: TGTGCCAGCAGAGAGATCAGGGGGCTAAAATGCAATCAGCCCCAGCATTTT
J: TRBJ1-1; V: TRBV10-3; size: -; D: -; CDR3: CAIRTTGLNTEAFF; DNA: TGTGCCATCAGAACGACAGGTCTGAACACTGAAGCTTTCTTT
J: TRBJ2-1; V: TRBV9; size: -; D: -; CDR3: CASSVDSYNEQFF; DNA: TGTGCCAGCAGCGTAGATAGTTACAATGAGCAGTTCTTC
J: TRBJ2-2; V: TRBV2; size: -; D: -; CDR3: CASTPRRELFF; DNA: TGTGCCAGCACCCCCAGGAGGGAGCTGTTTTTT
J: TRBJ1-5; V: TRBV7-9; size: -; D: -; CDR3: CASSPGSKNQPQHF; DNA: TGTGCCAGCAGCCCCGGGTCCAAAAATCAGCCCCAGCATTTT
J: TRBJ1-5; V: TRBV27; size: -; D: TRBD1; CDR3: CASSVTGGNQPQHF; DNA: TGTGCCAGCAGTGTAACAGGGGGCAATCAGCCCCAGCATTTT
J: TRBJ2-1; V: TRBV27; size: -; D: TRBD1; CDR3: CASSLGWTGARNEQFF; DNA: TGTGCCAGCAGTTTAGGATGGACAGGGGCTCGCAATGAGCAGTTCTTC
J: TRBJ2-3; V: TRBV7-2; size: -; D: TRBD1; CDR3: CASSFRRGRGYTDTQYF; DNA: TGTGCCAGCAGCTTTCGCAGGGGGCGGGGATACACAGATACGCAGTATTTT
J: TRBJ2-1; V: TRBV4-1; size: -; D: TRBD2; CDR3: CASRPTSGGRSYNEQFF; DNA: TGCGCCAGCAGGCCGACTAGCGGGGGGCGATCCTACAATGAGCAGTTCTTC
J: TRBJ1-1; V: TRBV2; size: once; D: -; CDR3: CASSLQGANTEAFF; DNA: TGTGCCAGCAGCTTACAGGGCGCGAACACTGAAGCTTTCTTT
J: TRBJ2-7; V: TRBV7-9; size: -; D: TRBD1; CDR3: CASSAQPGQRIGEQYF; DNA: TGTGCCAGCAGCGCACAACCGGGACAGCGGATCGGGGAGCAGTACTTC
J: TRBJ2-3; V: TRBV5-5; size: -; D: -; CDR3: CASSPNTDTQYF; DNA: TGTGCCAGCAGCCCCAACACAGATACGCAGTATTTT
J: TRBJ2-4; V: TRBV23-1; size: -; D: -; CDR3: CASSQSWARPGGWSKNIQYF; DNA: TGCGCCAGCAGTCAATCGTGGGCCCGACCTGGGGGGTGGTCCAAAAACATTCAGTACTTC
J: TRBJ2-5; V: TRBV7-9; size: once; D: -; CDR3: CASSPRDQETQYF; DNA: TGTGCCAGCAGCCCCAGGGACCAAGAGACCCAGTACTTC
J: TRBJ1-1; V: TRBV4-1; size: -; D: TRBD1; CDR3: CASSLRQGWTEAFF; DNA: TGCGCCAGCAGCCTCAGACAGGGGTGGACTGAAGCTTTCTTT
J: TRBJ1-6; V: TRBV28; size: -; D: -; CDR3: CASSLSRQGSPLHF; DNA: TGTGCCAGCAGTTTATCCCGTCAGGGATCACCCCTCCACTTT
J: TRBJ2-7; V: TRBV6-6; size: -; D: TRBD1; CDR3: CASSYGQGAPYF; DNA: TGTGCCAGCAGTTACGGGCAGGGGGCACCGTACTTC
J: TRBJ1-4; V: TRBV7-6; size: -; D: -; CDR3: CASSVRDNEKLFF; DNA: TGTGCCAGCAGCGTCAGGGATAATGAAAAACTGTTTTTT
J: TRBJ1-2; V: TRBV6-5; size: -; D: -; CDR3: CASTRDTYFYGYTF; DNA: TGTGCCAGCACTCGGGACACCTACTTCTATGGCTACACCTTC
J: TRBJ1-1; V: TRBV7-3; size: -; D: TRBD1; CDR3: CASSPGTGENTEAFF; DNA: TGTGCCAGCAGCCCCGGGACAGGGGAGAACACTGAAGCTTTCTTT
J: TRBJ1-1; V: TRBV19; size: -; D: -; CDR3: CASSVWTANTEAFF; DNA: TGTGCCAGTAGTGTTTGGACAGCGAACACTGAAGCTTTCTTT
J: TRBJ1-2; V: TRBV5-1; size: -; D: TRBD1; CDR3: CASSPGTGMDYGYTF; DNA: TGCGCCAGCAGCCCCGGGACAGGGATGGACTATGGCTACACCTTC
J: TRBJ2-5; V: TRBV3-1/TRBV3-2; size: -; D: -; CDR3: CASSIAATMKTQYF; DNA: TGTGCCAGCAGTATAGCGGCTACAATGAAGACCCAGTACTTC
J: TRBJ2-3; V: TRBV19; size: once; D: TRBD2; CDR3: CASMILAGGPTDTQYF; DNA: TGTGCCAGTATGATACTAGCGGGGGGCCCCACAGATACGCAGTATTTT
J: TRBJ2-1; V: TRBV11-2; size: -; D: TRBD2; CDR3: CATWPSGGPNEQFF; DNA: TGTGCCACCTGGCCTAGCGGGGGGCCCAATGAGCAGTTCTTC
J: TRBJ2-5; V: TRBV7-9; size: few; D: -; CDR3: CASSVPWTEQETQYF; DNA: TGTGCCAGCAGCGTACCATGGACAGAGCAAGAGACCCAGTACTTC
J: TRBJ2-5; V: TRBV24-1; size: -; D: TRBD1; CDR3: CATSDSDRDGQETQYF; DNA: TGTGCCACCAGTGATTCGGACAGGGATGGCCAAGAGACCCAGTACTTC
J: TRBJ2-5; V: TRBV23-1; size: -; D: -; CDR3: CASTGKGWDTDQETQYF; DNA: TGCGCCAGCACCGGTAAGGGATGGGACACCGACCAAGAGACCCAGTACTTC
J: TRBJ1-2; V: TRBV27; size: -; D: -; CDR3: CASRPTGLGGYTF; DNA: TGTGCCAGCAGGCCTACAGGGTTGGGTGGCTACACCTTC
J: TRBJ2-2; V: TRBV18; size: -; D: -; CDR3: CASSPQGAGELFF; DNA: TGTGCCAGCTCACCTCAGGGTGCCGGGGAGCTGTTTTTT
J: TRBJ1-1; V: TRBV7-2; size: -; D: TRBD1; CDR3: CASSPVGQENTEAFF; DNA: TGTGCCAGCAGCCCTGTGGGACAGGAGAACACTGAAGCTTTCTTT